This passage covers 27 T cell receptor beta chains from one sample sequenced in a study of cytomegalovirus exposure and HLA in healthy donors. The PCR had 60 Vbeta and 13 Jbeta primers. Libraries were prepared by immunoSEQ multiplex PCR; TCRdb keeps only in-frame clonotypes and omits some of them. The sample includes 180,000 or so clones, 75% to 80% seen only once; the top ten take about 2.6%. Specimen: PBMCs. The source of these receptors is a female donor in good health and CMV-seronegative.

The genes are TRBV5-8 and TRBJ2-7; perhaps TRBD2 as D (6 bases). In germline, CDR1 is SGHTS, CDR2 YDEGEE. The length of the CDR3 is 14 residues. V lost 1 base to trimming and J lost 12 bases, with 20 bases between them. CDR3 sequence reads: CASSLLTSPFSRYF. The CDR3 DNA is TGTGCCAGCAGCTTGCTGACTAGTCCTTTCTCGCGGTACTTC. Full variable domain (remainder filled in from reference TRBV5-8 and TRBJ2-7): EAGVTQSPTHLIKTRGQQATLRCSPISGHTSVYWYQQALGLGLQFLLWYDEGEERNRGNFPPRFSGRQFPNYSSELNVNALELEDSALYLCASSLLTSPFSRYFGPGTRLTVT.

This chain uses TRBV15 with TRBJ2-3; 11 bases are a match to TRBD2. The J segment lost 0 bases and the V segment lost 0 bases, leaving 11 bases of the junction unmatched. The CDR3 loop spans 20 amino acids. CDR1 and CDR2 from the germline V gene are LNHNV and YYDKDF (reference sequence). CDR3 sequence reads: CATSRELSTSGIWSTDTQYF. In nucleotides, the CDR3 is TGTGCCACCAGCAGAGAATTGTCGACTAGCGGGATATGGAGCACAGATACGCAGTATTTT.

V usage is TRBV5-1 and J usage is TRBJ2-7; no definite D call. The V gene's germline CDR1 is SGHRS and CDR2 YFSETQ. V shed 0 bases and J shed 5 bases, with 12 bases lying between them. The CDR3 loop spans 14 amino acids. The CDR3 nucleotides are TGCGCCAGCAGCTTGGTCTTTACGGTAAACGAGCAGTACTTC. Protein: CASSLVFTVNEQYF.

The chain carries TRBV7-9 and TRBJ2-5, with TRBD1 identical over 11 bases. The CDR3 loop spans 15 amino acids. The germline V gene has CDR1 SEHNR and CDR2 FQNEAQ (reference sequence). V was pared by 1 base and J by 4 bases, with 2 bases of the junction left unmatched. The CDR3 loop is CASSLGGTGGETQYF. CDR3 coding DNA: TGTGCCAGCAGCTTAGGTGGGACAGGGGGAGAGACCCAGTACTTC.

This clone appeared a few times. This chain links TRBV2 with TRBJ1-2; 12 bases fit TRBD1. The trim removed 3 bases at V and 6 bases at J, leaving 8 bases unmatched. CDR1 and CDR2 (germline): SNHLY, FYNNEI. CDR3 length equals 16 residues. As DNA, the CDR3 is TGTGCCAGCAGTGACCTCCGGGACAGGGGGCTGCATGGCTACACCTTC. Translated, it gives CASSDLRDRGLHGYTF. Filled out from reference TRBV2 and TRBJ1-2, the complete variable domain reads EPEVTQTPSHQVTQMGQEVILRCVPISNHLYFYWYRQILGQKVEFLVSFYNNEISEKSEIFDDQFSVERPDGSNFTLKIRSTKLEDSAMYFCASSDLRDRGLHGYTFGSGTRLTVV.

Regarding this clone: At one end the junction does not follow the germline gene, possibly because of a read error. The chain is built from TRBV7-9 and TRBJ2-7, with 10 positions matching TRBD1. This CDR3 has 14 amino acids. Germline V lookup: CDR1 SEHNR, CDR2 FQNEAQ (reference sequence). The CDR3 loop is CSSSARDRGAEQYF. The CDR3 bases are TGTTCCAGCAGCGCCCGGGACAGGGGTGCCGAGCAGTACTTC.

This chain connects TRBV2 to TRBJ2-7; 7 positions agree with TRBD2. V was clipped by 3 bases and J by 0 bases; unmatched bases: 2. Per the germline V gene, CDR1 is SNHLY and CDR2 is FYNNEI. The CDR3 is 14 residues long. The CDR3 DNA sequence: TGTGCCAGCAGTGAGCGGGGGATCTCCTACGAGCAGTACTTC. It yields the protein CASSERGISYEQYF. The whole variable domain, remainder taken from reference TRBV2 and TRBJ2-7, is EPEVTQTPSHQVTQMGQEVILRCVPISNHLYFYWYRQILGQKVEFLVSFYNNEISEKSEIFDDQFSVERPDGSNFTLKIRSTKLEDSAMYFCASSERGISYEQYFGPGTRLTVT.

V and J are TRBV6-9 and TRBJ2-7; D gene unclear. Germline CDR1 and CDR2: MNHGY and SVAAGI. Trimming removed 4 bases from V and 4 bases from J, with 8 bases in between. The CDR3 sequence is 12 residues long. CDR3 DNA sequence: TGTGCCAGCAGTTGCGACTGTTACGAGCAGTACTTC. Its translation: CASSCDCYEQYF.

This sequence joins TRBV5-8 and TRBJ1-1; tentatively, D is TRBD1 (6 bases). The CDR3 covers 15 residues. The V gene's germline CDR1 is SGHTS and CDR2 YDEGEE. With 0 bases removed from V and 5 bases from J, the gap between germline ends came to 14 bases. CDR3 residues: CASSLVDRFVTEAFF. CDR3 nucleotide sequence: TGTGCCAGCAGCTTGGTTGACAGGTTTGTAACTGAAGCTTTCTTT.

DNA for the CDR3: TGTGCCAGCAGCCAAGTAACAGGGGGCTACACTGAAGCTTTCTTT. This translates into CASSQVTGGYTEAFF. V is TRBV14 and J is TRBJ1-1, with 9 bases lining up with TRBD1. The CDR3 extends over 15 amino acids. Germline V gene lookup returns CDR1 SGHDN and CDR2 FVKESK. With 1 base clipped from V and 3 bases from J, the junction kept 3 bases outside the gene matches.

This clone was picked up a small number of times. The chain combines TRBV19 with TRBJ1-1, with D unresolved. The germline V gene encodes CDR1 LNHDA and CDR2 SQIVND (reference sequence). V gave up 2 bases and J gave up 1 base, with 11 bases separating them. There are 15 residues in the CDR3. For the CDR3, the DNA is TGTGCCAGTAGTATAAGTGAGGAGACGAACACTGAAGCTTTCTTT. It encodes CASSISEETNTEAFF.

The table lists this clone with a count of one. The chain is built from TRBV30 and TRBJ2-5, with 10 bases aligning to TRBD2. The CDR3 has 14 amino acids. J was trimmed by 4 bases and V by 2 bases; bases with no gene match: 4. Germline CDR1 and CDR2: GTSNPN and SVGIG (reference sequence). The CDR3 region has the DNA TGTGCCTGGAGTAGTATAGCGGGAGGAGAGACCCAGTACTTC. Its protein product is CAWSSIAGGETQYF.

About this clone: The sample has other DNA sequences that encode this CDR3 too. CDR3 in amino acids: CASLTGNTGELFF. The CDR3 DNA sequence: TGTGCCAGCTTAACAGGGAACACCGGGGAGCTGTTTTTT. The chain recombines TRBV2 with TRBJ2-2; D is perhaps TRBD1 (5 bases). Trimming removed 8 bases from V and 1 base from J, with 8 bases in between. From germline, CDR1 is SNHLY and CDR2 FYNNEI. This CDR3 spans 13 amino acids.

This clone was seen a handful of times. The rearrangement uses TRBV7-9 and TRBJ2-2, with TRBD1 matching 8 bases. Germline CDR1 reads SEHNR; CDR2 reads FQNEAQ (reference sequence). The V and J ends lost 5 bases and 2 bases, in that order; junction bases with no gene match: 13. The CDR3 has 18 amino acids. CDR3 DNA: TGTGCCAGCAGCCTACTATTGACAGGGGTCCTCAACACCGGGGAGCTGTTTTTT. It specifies CASSLLLTGVLNTGELFF.

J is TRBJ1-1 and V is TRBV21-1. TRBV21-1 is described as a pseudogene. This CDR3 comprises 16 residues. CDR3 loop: CASSRARNKANTEAFF. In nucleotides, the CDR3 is TGTGCCAGCAGCCGAGCGAGGAACAAGGCGAACACTGAAGCTTTCTTT.

CDR3 DNA: TGTGCCAGCAGCGGTAGCGGGGGCGAGCAGTACTTC. This translates into CASSGSGGEQYF. J is TRBJ2-7 and V is TRBV2, with 9 bases aligning to TRBD2. Per the germline V gene, CDR1 is SNHLY and CDR2 is FYNNEI. V lost 6 bases, J lost 6 bases, and 3 bases stayed unmatched. The CDR3 has 12 amino acids. Supplemented by reference TRBV2 and TRBJ2-7, the full variable domain reads EPEVTQTPSHQVTQMGQEVILRCVPISNHLYFYWYRQILGQKVEFLVSFYNNEISEKSEIFDDQFSVERPDGSNFTLKIRSTKLEDSAMYFCASSGSGGEQYFGPGTRLTVT.

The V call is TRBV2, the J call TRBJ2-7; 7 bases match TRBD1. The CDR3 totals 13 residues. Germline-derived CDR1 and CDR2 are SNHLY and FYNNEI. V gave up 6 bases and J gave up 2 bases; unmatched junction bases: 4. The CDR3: CASSLDRPYEQYF. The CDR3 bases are TGTGCCAGCAGCCTGGACAGGCCCTACGAGCAGTACTTC.

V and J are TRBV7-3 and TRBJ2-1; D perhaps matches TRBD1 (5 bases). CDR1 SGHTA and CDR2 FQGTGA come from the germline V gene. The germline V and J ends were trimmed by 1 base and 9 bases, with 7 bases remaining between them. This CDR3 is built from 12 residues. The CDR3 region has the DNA TGTGCCAGCAGCTTAAATAGGGGTGAGCAGTTCTTC. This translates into CASSLNRGEQFF.

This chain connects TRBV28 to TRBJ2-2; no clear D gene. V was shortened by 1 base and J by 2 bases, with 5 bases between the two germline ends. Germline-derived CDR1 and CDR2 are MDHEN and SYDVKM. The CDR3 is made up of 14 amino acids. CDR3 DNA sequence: TGTGCCAGCAGTTTATCGAGCAACACCGGGGAGCTGTTTTTT. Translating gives CASSLSSNTGELFF.

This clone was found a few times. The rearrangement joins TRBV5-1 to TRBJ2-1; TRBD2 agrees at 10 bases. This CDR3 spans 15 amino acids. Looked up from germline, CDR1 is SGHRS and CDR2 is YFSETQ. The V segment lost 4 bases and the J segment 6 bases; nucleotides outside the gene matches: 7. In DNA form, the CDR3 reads TGCGCCAGCAGCCAAGAAGCGGGGGGGTTCAATGAGCAGTTCTTC. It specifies CASSQEAGGFNEQFF.

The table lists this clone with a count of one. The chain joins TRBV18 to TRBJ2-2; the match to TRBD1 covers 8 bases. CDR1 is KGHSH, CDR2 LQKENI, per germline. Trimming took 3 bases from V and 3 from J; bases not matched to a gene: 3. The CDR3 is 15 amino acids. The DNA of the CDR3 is TGTGCCAGCTCACCCCGACAGGGGCACACCGGGGAGCTGTTTTTT. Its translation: CASSPRQGHTGELFF.

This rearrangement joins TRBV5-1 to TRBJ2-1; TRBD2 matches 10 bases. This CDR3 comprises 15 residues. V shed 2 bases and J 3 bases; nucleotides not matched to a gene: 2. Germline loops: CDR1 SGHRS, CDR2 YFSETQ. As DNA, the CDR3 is TGCGCCAGCAGCTTTACTAGCGGGGTCTACAATGAGCAGTTCTTC. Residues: CASSFTSGVYNEQFF.

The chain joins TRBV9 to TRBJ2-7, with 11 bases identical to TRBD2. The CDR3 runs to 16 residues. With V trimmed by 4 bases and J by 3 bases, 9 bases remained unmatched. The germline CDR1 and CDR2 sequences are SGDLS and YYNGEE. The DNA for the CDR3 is TGTGCCAGCAGCAATTCCTTTACTAGCGGGGGCTACGAGCAGTACTTC. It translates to CASSNSFTSGGYEQYF.

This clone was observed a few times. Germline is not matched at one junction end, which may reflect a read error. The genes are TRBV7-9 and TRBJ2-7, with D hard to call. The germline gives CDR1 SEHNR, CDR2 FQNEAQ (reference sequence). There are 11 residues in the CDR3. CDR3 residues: CSSSSYYEQYF. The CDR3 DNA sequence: TGTTCCAGCAGCTCCTACTACGAGCAGTACTTC.

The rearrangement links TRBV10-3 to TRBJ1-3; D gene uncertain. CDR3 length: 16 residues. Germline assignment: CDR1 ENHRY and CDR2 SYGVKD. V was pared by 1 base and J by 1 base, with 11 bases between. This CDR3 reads CAISEFASVSGNTIYF. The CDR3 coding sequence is TGTGCCATCAGTGAGTTCGCCAGTGTATCTGGAAACACCATATATTTT.

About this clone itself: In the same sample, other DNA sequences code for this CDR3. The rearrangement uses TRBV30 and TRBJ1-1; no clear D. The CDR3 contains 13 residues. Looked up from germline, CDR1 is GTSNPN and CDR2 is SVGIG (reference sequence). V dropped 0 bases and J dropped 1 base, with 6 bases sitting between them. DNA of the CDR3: TGTGCCTGGAGTGTCGCAGGGAACACTGAAGCTTTCTTT. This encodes CAWSVAGNTEAFF.

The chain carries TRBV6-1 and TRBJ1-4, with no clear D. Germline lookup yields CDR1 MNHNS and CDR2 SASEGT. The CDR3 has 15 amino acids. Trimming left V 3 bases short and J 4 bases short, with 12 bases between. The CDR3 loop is CASSDFRENNEKLFF. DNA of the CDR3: TGTGCCAGCAGTGACTTTAGGGAGAATAATGAAAAACTGTTTTTT.